This entry is about one T cell receptor (beta chain). In the authors' workflow: The authors estimated nucleated cell counts from reference gene primer amplification. Some clones are missing from TCRdb's copy, which holds only in-frame ones; the method was immunoSEQ multiplex PCR. V, J and clone size were drawn from that table, and D and trimming were deduced from the DNA. The data show some 140,000 clones, approximately 84% seen once. Trimming removed 5 bases from V and 0 bases from J; junction bases left unmatched: 7. Germline loops: CDR1 SGHVS, CDR2 FNYEAQ. There are 18 residues in the CDR3. The data are from a study of blood T cell repertoires in COVID-19. Study overall: In each case, the material was cDNA or gDNA derived from T cells, B-cell-depleted T cells, or PBMCs.

Individuals drawn from about 26 US areas were about 18 to 95 years old. Assignments of participants to cohorts depended upon their own reported clinical history. This rearrangement joins TRBV7-6 to TRBJ2-1; 13 bases align to TRBD2. The TCR sequence derives from a man aged 40-50 years with acute COVID-19. Sequencing used PBMCs or T cells enriched from blood (not recorded which). The CDR3 DNA sequence: TGTGCCAGCAGCCCTTTACGACTAGCGGGGGGCTCCTACAATGAGCAGTTCTTC. Amino acids: CASSPLRLAGGSYNEQFF. Drawing the rest from reference TRBV7-6 and TRBJ2-1, the complete variable domain is GAGVSQSPRYKVTKRGQDVALRCDPISGHVSLYWYRQALGQGPEFLTYFNYEAQQDKSGLPNDRFSAERPEGSISTLTIQRTEQRDSAMYRCASSPLRLAGGSYNEQFFGPGTRLTVL.